The rows below give T cell receptor beta chains drawn from one sample of a study of cytomegalovirus exposure and HLA in healthy donors. Profiled with immunoSEQ multiplex PCR; TCRdb holds only in-frame clones, not every one. The table has 90,000 to 120,000 clones, 79% seen once. Sequenced material: PBMCs. Receptors originate from a female donor in good health and CMV-seropositive. CDR3s include the opening cysteine and the closing phenylalanine or tryptophan. The order of the fields is CDR3 DNA, CDR3 protein, V gene, D gene, clone size, J gene. The D gene is left open where the match is weak. Not every row has a clone size; where given, it reads once, few, many or a size class.

CDR3 DNA: TGTGCCAGCAGCTCGGGACTAGCGCCCAGTGAGCAGTTCTTC; CDR3 protein: CASSSGLAPSEQFF; V gene: TRBV7-9; D gene: TRBD2; clone size: NA; J gene: TRBJ2-1
CDR3 DNA: TGTGCCAGCAGTTTATGGGGTGTGCGGGTAAATTTCGATGAGCAGTTCTTC; CDR3 protein: CASSLWGVRVNFDEQFF; V gene: TRBV27; D gene: NA; clone size: NA; J gene: TRBJ2-1
CDR3 DNA: TGCGCCAGCAGCCAAGAAGCTCTCGATGGGGCCAACGGCCTGACTTTC; CDR3 protein: CASSQEALDGANGLTF; V gene: TRBV4-1; D gene: NA; clone size: NA; J gene: TRBJ2-6
CDR3 DNA: TGTGCCAGCAGCTTAGCGCTAAGGGGGGAGACCCAGTACTTC; CDR3 protein: CASSLALRGETQYF; V gene: TRBV7-2; D gene: NA; clone size: NA; J gene: TRBJ2-5
CDR3 DNA: TGCGCCAGCAGCCCCCTAGCGGGAGATCATGAGCAGTTCTTC; CDR3 protein: CASSPLAGDHEQFF; V gene: TRBV5-1; D gene: TRBD2; clone size: NA; J gene: TRBJ2-1
CDR3 DNA: TGTGCCAGCAGTTTTGCCGGGACTAGCGGGGGTGAGACCCAGTACTTC; CDR3 protein: CASSFAGTSGGETQYF; V gene: TRBV5-4; D gene: TRBD2; clone size: once; J gene: TRBJ2-5
CDR3 DNA: TGCGCCAGCAGCTTACTCCCACAGGATGGCTACACCTTC; CDR3 protein: CASSLLPQDGYTF; V gene: TRBV5-1; D gene: NA; clone size: NA; J gene: TRBJ1-2
CDR3 DNA: TGTGCCAGCAGTGAGCAGGGGTCTGGAAACACCATATATTTT; CDR3 protein: CASSEQGSGNTIYF; V gene: TRBV2; D gene: NA; clone size: NA; J gene: TRBJ1-3
CDR3 DNA: TGTGCCAGCAGAAGCCCCGGGATGGAGCAGCCCCAGCATTTT; CDR3 protein: CASRSPGMEQPQHF; V gene: TRBV6-6; D gene: NA; clone size: NA; J gene: TRBJ1-5
CDR3 DNA: TGTGCCAGCAGCCCTTTACAGGGGGCGCGTGAGACCCAGTACTTC; CDR3 protein: CASSPLQGARETQYF; V gene: TRBV2; D gene: TRBD1; clone size: once; J gene: TRBJ2-5
CDR3 DNA: TGTGCCAGTAGTATCGGCGAACAGGCCGGGTGGCCCCAGCATTTT; CDR3 protein: CASSIGEQAGWPQHF; V gene: TRBV19; D gene: NA; clone size: NA; J gene: TRBJ1-5
CDR3 DNA: TGTGCCAGCAGCCTCGGCCTAGGAAACGGGGAGCTGTTTTTT; CDR3 protein: CASSLGLGNGELFF; V gene: TRBV7-7; D gene: NA; clone size: NA; J gene: TRBJ2-2
CDR3 DNA: TGCAGCGCCTTGGGACAGGGGAAAAACATTCAGTACTTC; CDR3 protein: CSALGQGKNIQYF; V gene: TRBV29-1; D gene: TRBD1; clone size: NA; J gene: TRBJ2-4
CDR3 DNA: TGTGCCAGCAGCTTAGGGGGAGGGGGGGGCCCCTACGAGCAGTACTTC; CDR3 protein: CASSLGGGGGPYEQYF; V gene: TRBV7-6; D gene: NA; clone size: NA; J gene: TRBJ2-7
CDR3 DNA: TGTGCCAGCAGGTCCGGGACTGCCCCCCTCGCCGAGCAGTACTTC; CDR3 protein: CASRSGTAPLAEQYF; V gene: TRBV7-2; D gene: NA; clone size: NA; J gene: TRBJ2-7
CDR3 DNA: TGCAGTGCGGGCAGGGGAGCTGAAGCTTTCTTT; CDR3 protein: CSAGRGAEAFF; V gene: TRBV20-1; D gene: NA; clone size: NA; J gene: TRBJ1-1
CDR3 DNA: TGTGCCAGCAGCCAGGTCCTCTCTGGGGCCAACGTCCTGACTTTC; CDR3 protein: CASSQVLSGANVLTF; V gene: TRBV7-9; D gene: NA; clone size: few; J gene: TRBJ2-6
CDR3 DNA: TGTGCCAGCAGTGCTCAGGGGGCCCCCAATCAGCCCCAGCATTTT; CDR3 protein: CASSAQGAPNQPQHF; V gene: TRBV6-1; D gene: TRBD1; clone size: NA; J gene: TRBJ1-5
CDR3 DNA: TGTGCCAGCAGGTCCTGGGCGGGAGAACGAGATCGGGAGACCCAATACTTC; CDR3 protein: CASRSWAGERDRETQYF; V gene: TRBV7-9; D gene: TRBD2; clone size: NA; J gene: TRBJ2-5
CDR3 DNA: TGTGCCAGCAGCCCGGGGGGAAGCACAGATACGCAGTATTTT; CDR3 protein: CASSPGGSTDTQYF; V gene: TRBV6-1; D gene: TRBD2; clone size: NA; J gene: TRBJ2-3
CDR3 DNA: TGTGCCAGCAGCTTAGGGACACTCGAATACGAGCAGTACTTC; CDR3 protein: CASSLGTLEYEQYF; V gene: TRBV7-8; D gene: NA; clone size: few; J gene: TRBJ2-7
CDR3 DNA: TGTGCCAGCTCACCACCGATAAGGGAGAGGGGGTACGGAGGAACAGATACGCAGTATTTT; CDR3 protein: CASSPPIRERGYGGTDTQYF; V gene: TRBV18; D gene: NA; clone size: NA; J gene: TRBJ2-3